This is a list of T cell receptor beta chains from one sample in a study of cytomegalovirus exposure and HLA in healthy donors. Clones were read by immunoSEQ multiplex PCR, and TCRdb kept only the in-frame ones, dropping some. In the table there are some 97,000 clones, about 79% of which are singletons. The sample taken for sequencing was PBMCs. The receptors originated from a woman under 30 in good health and CMV-seronegative. CDR3s include the opening cysteine and the closing phenylalanine or tryptophan. D genes are given only for firm matches. Clone size is stated in some rows and not others, as once, few, many or a class when expanded.

>-|-|TRBV7-9|TRBJ2-6
TGTGCCAGCAGCAGCGGACAGTTCCACTCTGGGGCCAACGTCCTGACTTTC
CASSSGQFHSGANVLTF
>-|-|TRBV7-9|TRBJ1-1
TGTGCCAGCAGCTTAGTGCGCCGGGACAAGGGCACTGAAGCTTTCTTT
CASSLVRRDKGTEAFF
>TRBD1|few|TRBV7-9|TRBJ2-5
TGTGCCAGCAGCTCCAGGGGGCCGGAGACCCAGTACTTC
CASSSRGPETQYF
>TRBD2|-|TRBV9|TRBJ2-3
TGTGCCAGCAGCGTAGGCTCTAGCGGGAGGCGAGATACGCAGTATTTT
CASSVGSSGRRDTQYF
>-|-|TRBV19|TRBJ1-2
TGTGCCAGTAGTAACACCGTCTATGGCTACACCTTC
CASSNTVYGYTF
>-|-|TRBV27|TRBJ1-4
TGTGCCAGCAGTCCCCAGGGGTCAACTAATGAAAAACTGTTTTTT
CASSPQGSTNEKLFF
>-|-|TRBV20-1|TRBJ1-2
TGCAGTTCGGAGCGCAACTATGGCTACACCTTC
CSSERNYGYTF
>-|-|TRBV7-8|TRBJ2-5
TGTGCCAGCAGCTTGGATGTCGGCGCGGGGGAGACCCAGTACTTC
CASSLDVGAGETQYF
>TRBD1|few|TRBV4-3|TRBJ1-4
TGCGCCAGCAGCCAACGGGACAGGGGGCGGTCGGGGGAAAAACTGTTTTTT
CASSQRDRGRSGEKLFF
>TRBD1|once|TRBV25-1|TRBJ1-2
TGTGCCAGTACCGGGACAGGGAGCTATGGCTACACCTTC
CASTGTGSYGYTF
>TRBD1|once|TRBV4-3|TRBJ2-7
TGCGCCAGCAGCCAAGACAGGGGGCGGAATGAGCAGTACTTC
CASSQDRGRNEQYF
>-|-|TRBV5-4|TRBJ1-4
TGTGCCAGCAGCTTGGGGGGACACACAACTAATGAAAAACTGTTTTTT
CASSLGGHTTNEKLFF
>TRBD2|-|TRBV5-1|TRBJ2-1
TGCGCCAGCAGCTTCGTAGCGGGGGGGCGAAATGAGCAGTTCTTC
CASSFVAGGRNEQFF
>TRBD1|once|TRBV7-2|TRBJ1-5
TGTGCCAGCAGCTTAGTGACAGGGTACAATCAGCCCCAGCATTTT
CASSLVTGYNQPQHF
>-|few|TRBV7-9|TRBJ2-7
TGTGCCAGCAGCTCACAGGGACATGGGGCCTACGAGCAGTACTTC
CASSSQGHGAYEQYF
>TRBD2|-|TRBV27|TRBJ2-2
TGTGCCAGCAGCGTAGATTATGCGGGAGCGGACACCGGGGAGCTGTTTTTT
CASSVDYAGADTGELFF
>-|few|TRBV19|TRBJ1-3
TGTGCCAGTAGCTCTGGGGGGTTCGATCACACCATATATTTT
CASSSGGFDHTIYF
>-|-|TRBV9|TRBJ2-3
TGTGCCAGCAGCGTAAACCCCCAGCGGGACAACAGAGATACGCAGTATTTT
CASSVNPQRDNRDTQYF
>-|-|TRBV5-8|TRBJ2-1
TGTGCCAGCAACACACCAGACAAGTACAATGAGCAGTTCTTC
CASNTPDKYNEQFF
>TRBD1|-|TRBV6-5|TRBJ1-6
TGTGCCAGCAGATCGACAGGGTCGCGTAATTCACCCCTCCACTTT
CASRSTGSRNSPLHF
>-|-|TRBV7-9|TRBJ2-2
TGTGCCAGCAGTCTCGAAGACTCAGGGGAGGGGAACACCGGGGAGCTGTTTTTT
CASSLEDSGEGNTGELFF
>TRBD2|-|TRBV19|TRBJ2-3
TGTGCCAGTAAAAGCGGGGGTGGTTCGGATACGCAGTATTTT
CASKSGGGSDTQYF
>-|-|TRBV19|TRBJ1-1
TGTGCCAGTCAAGAGGAGGCGGTCACTGAAGCTTTCTTT
CASQEEAVTEAFF
>TRBD2|-|TRBV5-1|TRBJ2-1
TGCGCCAGCAGCCCACGGACGGAGCGGGGTGAGCAGTTCTTC
CASSPRTERGEQFF
>-|-|TRBV7-3|TRBJ1-1
TGTGCCAGCATGGGGCCTCCCGGGGGAGGGGGAGCTTTCTTT
CASMGPPGGGGAFF
>TRBD1|-|TRBV4-3|TRBJ2-2
TGCGCCAGCAGCCAAGAGGGGACAGCGAACACCGGGGAGCTGTTTTTT
CASSQEGTANTGELFF
>TRBD1|-|TRBV29-1|TRBJ2-1
TGCAGCGCCACACCGTCGGGACAGCCTTACAATGAGCAGTTCTTC
CSATPSGQPYNEQFF
>-|-|TRBV11-1|TRBJ1-1
TGTGCCAGCAGCTTTTCGGGGGGGATTAGGAACACTGAAGCTTTCTTT
CASSFSGGIRNTEAFF
>-|-|TRBV7-8|TRBJ1-6
TGTGCCAGCAGCTTAAGAGCCCCTGATTCACCCCTCCACTTT
CASSLRAPDSPLHF
>-|-|TRBV28|TRBJ1-1
TGTGCCAGCAGTACCCGGGGTGGGGGGGTCTGGGCTGAAGCTTTCTTT
CASSTRGGGVWAEAFF
>TRBD1|-|TRBV5-5|TRBJ1-2
TGTGCCAGCAGCGTGTCCGGGACAGGGGGCGAACTTGTGGATAACTATGGCTACACCTTC
CASSVSGTGGELVDNYGYTF
>-|-|TRBV28|TRBJ2-2
TGTGCCAGCACCTCCCCGGGACTCACGAACACCGGGGAGCTGTTTTTT
CASTSPGLTNTGELFF
>-|-|TRBV28|TRBJ1-1
TGTGCCAGCGCCATCCCCAGGGAGGGAGATACTGAAGCTTTCTTT
CASAIPREGDTEAFF
>-|-|TRBV30|TRBJ2-2
TGTGCCTGGAGTGCACCCCTCCGAAGGGGGACCGGGGAGCTGTTTTTT
CAWSAPLRRGTGELFF
>TRBD2|-|TRBV2|TRBJ2-7
TGTGCCAGCAGCGAAGGGGTAGGCCGGGGGGGCTACGAGCAGTACTTC
CASSEGVGRGGYEQYF
>-|-|TRBV2|TRBJ1-2
TGTGCCAGCAGTGAAGCGCGATCATATGGCTACACCTTC
CASSEARSYGYTF
>-|-|TRBV10-2|TRBJ2-7
TGCGCCAGCAGTGACAATGACTGGGCCTACGAGCAGTACTTC
CASSDNDWAYEQYF
>TRBD1|-|TRBV7-3|TRBJ2-2
TGTGCCAGCAGCTTAACGCCGCGGTTGGGACGACAGGGGACCGGGGAGCTGTTTTTT
CASSLTPRLGRQGTGELFF
>TRBD1|few|TRBV6-1|TRBJ1-6
TGTGCCAGCAAGACAGGGTCCAATTCACCCCTCCACTTT
CASKTGSNSPLHF
>TRBD1|-|TRBV15|TRBJ1-2
TGTGCCACCAGCAGAGATTGGCTGGACGGGACAGGGGGCTATGGCTACACCTTC
CATSRDWLDGTGGYGYTF
>-|-|TRBV15|TRBJ2-3
TGTGCCACCAGCAGAGATGGGCAAAACACAGATACGCAGTATTTT
CATSRDGQNTDTQYF
>-|-|TRBV9|TRBJ2-5
TGTGCCAGCAGCGTAACGGAAGAGACCCAGTACTTC
CASSVTEETQYF